A single sample is the source of the 27 T cell receptor beta chains below, sequenced in a study of T cell responses to AZD1222 COVID-19 vaccine. The assay was immunoSEQ multiplex PCR, and TCRdb's table has in-frame clones only and misses some. This sample has more than 80,000 clones; 80% to 90% occur once, and the top ten carry around 3.6%. The sample consisted of peripheral blood, taken 28 days after the second AZD1222 dose. Receptors were obtained from an adult who received the AZD1222 COVID-19 vaccine.

The rearrangement uses TRBV19 and TRBJ1-5, with TRBD1 matching over 8 bases. The V and J ends lost 6 bases and 5 bases, in that order; junction bases with no gene match: 9. The germline V gene has CDR1 LNHDA and CDR2 SQIVND (reference sequence). The CDR3 runs 15 residues. CDR3 loop: CASSLRQGFDQPQHF. For the CDR3, the DNA is TGTGCCAGTAGCCTCCGACAGGGGTTTGATCAGCCCCAGCATTTT.

This clone was observed a single time. This chain uses TRBV18 with TRBJ2-1, with 8 bases fitting TRBD2. The germline V gene has CDR1 KGHSH and CDR2 LQKENI. The CDR3 totals 16 residues. Germline trimming cut 3 bases from V and 7 bases from J; bases unmatched to any gene: 11. CDR3 bases: TGTGCCAGCTCACCCACCTTCGGCGGGGGGCCGAATGAGCAGTTCTTC. It translates to CASSPTFGGGPNEQFF.

The V gene is TRBV28, the J gene TRBJ2-2; TRBD1 might be the D (5 bases). The CDR3 runs 14 residues. In germline, CDR1 is MDHEN, CDR2 SYDVKM. V was cut by 6 bases and J by 1 base, with 9 bases left in between. CDR3 region: CASRGQRNTGELFF. The CDR3 DNA reads as TGTGCCAGCAGGGGGCAGAGGAACACCGGGGAGCTGTTTTTT.

The sample holds one count of this clone. This chain uses TRBV2 with TRBJ2-1; 8 bases are shared with TRBD2. CDR1 is SNHLY and CDR2 is FYNNEI in the germline V gene. There are 13 residues in the CDR3. V dropped 7 bases and J dropped 9; count of bases not matched to a gene: 8. This CDR3 reads CASTQREKGEQFF. The CDR3 coding sequence is TGTGCCAGCACCCAGCGGGAGAAGGGTGAGCAGTTCTTC.

CDR3 sequence reads: CASSFGQGIGELFF. CDR3 nucleotide sequence: TGTGCCAGCAGCTTCGGACAGGGAATCGGGGAGCTGTTTTTT. The chain uses TRBV5-4 and TRBJ2-2, with TRBD1 matching over 8 bases. V lost 2 bases and J lost 7; bases outside the gene matches: 4. The CDR3 extends over 14 amino acids. Germline V gene data show CDR1 as SGHNT and CDR2 as YYREEE (reference sequence).

CDR3 coding DNA: TGCGCCAGCATGAAGGGACTAGCGGGGGGAAATTCCTACGAGCAGTACTTC. This translates into CASMKGLAGGNSYEQYF. The rearrangement joins TRBV5-1 to TRBJ2-7, with 15 positions matching TRBD2. The CDR3 is 17 amino acids. Germline trimming cut 6 bases from V and 1 base from J; bases unmatched to any gene: 8. CDR1 and CDR2 from the germline V gene are SGHRS and YFSETQ. The variable domain in full, completed from reference TRBV5-1 and TRBJ2-7, reads KAGVTQTPRYLIKTRGQQVTLSCSPISGHRSVSWYQQTPGQGLQFLFEYFSETQRNKGNFPGRFSGRQFSNSRSEMNVSTLELGDSALYLCASMKGLAGGNSYEQYFGPGTRLTVT.

The gene calls are TRBV7-9 and TRBJ1-5; D is unclear. V dropped 4 bases and J dropped 7 bases, with 11 bases sitting between them. This CDR3 has 13 residues. CDR1 and CDR2 (germline): SEHNR, FQNEAQ (reference sequence). The chain's CDR3 is CASSSQMEQPQHF. In nucleotides, the CDR3 is TGTGCCAGCAGCTCTCAAATGGAACAGCCCCAGCATTTT.

The genes are TRBV19 and TRBJ2-1, with a weak D call TRBD2 (6 bases). The ends were cut back, 2 bases at V and 2 bases at J, with 10 bases in the middle. The CDR3 is made up of 15 amino acids. Germline V gene sequence: CDR1 LNHDA, CDR2 SQIVND (reference sequence). The CDR3 DNA is TGTGCCAGTAGTATACCTGGGGGGACCTACAATGAGCAGTTCTTC. This translates into CASSIPGGTYNEQFF. Variable domain in full (rest from reference TRBV19 and TRBJ2-1): DGGITQSPKYLFRKEGQNVTLSCEQNLNHDAMYWYRQDPGQGLRLIYYSQIVNDFQKGDIAEGYSVSREKKESFPLTVTSAQKNPTAFYLCASSIPGGTYNEQFFGPGTRLTVL.

V and J are TRBV5-4 and TRBJ1-6; D gene uncertain. V shed 2 bases and J shed 7 bases, with 10 bases lying between them. The V gene's germline CDR1 is SGHNT and CDR2 YYREEE (reference sequence). CDR3 length: 14 amino acids. For the CDR3, the DNA is TGTGCCAGCAGCTTTGGCGGCAGAAATTCACCCCTCCACTTT. Translation: CASSFGGRNSPLHF.

Concerning this clone itself: Other DNA variants within this sample encode the same CDR3. V is TRBV30 and J is TRBJ1-3; D is unresolved. The germline V gene encodes CDR1 GTSNPN and CDR2 SVGIG (reference sequence). The CDR3 is 16 amino acids. V gave up 0 bases and J gave up 0 bases, with 12 bases separating them. CDR3 coding DNA: TGTGCCTGGAGTGTATCTGGCGGGTCCTCTGGAAACACCATATATTTT. Residues: CAWSVSGGSSGNTIYF.

The V gene is TRBV4-1, the J gene TRBJ1-6; D unclear. Trimming stripped 2 bases from V and 10 bases from J, with 15 bases between. The CDR3 runs to 15 residues. Looked up from germline, CDR1 is MGHRA and CDR2 is YSYEKL. The CDR3 DNA follows: TGCGCCAGCAGCCAAATGGACCTTGCGGGATCACCCCTCCACTTT. Amino acids: CASSQMDLAGSPLHF.

V gene TRBV27 combines with J gene TRBJ1-4; no reliable D call. The CDR3 runs to 14 residues. Germline CDR1 MNHEY, CDR2 SMNVEV (reference sequence). Trimming shortened V by 4 bases and J by 0 bases, and 6 bases separated the two germline ends. CDR3 coding DNA: TGTGCCAGCAGTTCCAGACCAACTAATGAAAAACTGTTTTTT. It yields the protein CASSSRPTNEKLFF.

The chain links TRBV2 to TRBJ1-2; D call uncertain. This CDR3 has 14 amino acids. V was cut by 3 bases and J by 2 bases, with 10 bases left in between. Germline CDR1 reads SNHLY; CDR2 reads FYNNEI. The chain's CDR3 is CASSDETSNYGYTF. The CDR3, as DNA: TGTGCCAGCAGTGATGAGACGTCCAACTATGGCTACACCTTC.

The chain uses TRBV28 and TRBJ1-2, with D possibly being TRBD1 (5 bases). This CDR3 is built from 14 residues. Germline loops: CDR1 MDHEN, CDR2 SYDVKM. Deletions cut 10 bases from V and 2 bases from J, with 17 bases between. CDR3 loop: CATTAPGTNYGYTF. The DNA of the CDR3 is TGTGCCACCACAGCCCCAGGGACGAACTATGGCTACACCTTC.

This clone was seen a few times. The chain uses TRBV19 and TRBJ1-2; 9 nucleotides align to TRBD1. Germline loops: CDR1 LNHDA, CDR2 SQIVND (reference sequence). The CDR3 sequence is 16 residues long. With 6 bases clipped from V and 3 bases from J, the junction kept 11 bases outside the gene matches. For the CDR3, the DNA is TGTGCCAGTAGCCGGGACAGGGTTTCTACGGACTATGGCTACACCTTC. As protein: CASSRDRVSTDYGYTF. The whole variable domain, filled in from reference TRBV19 and TRBJ1-2, reads DGGITQSPKYLFRKEGQNVTLSCEQNLNHDAMYWYRQDPGQGLRLIYYSQIVNDFQKGDIAEGYSVSREKKESFPLTVTSAQKNPTAFYLCASSRDRVSTDYGYTFGSGTRLTVV.

This rearrangement joins TRBV19 to TRBJ1-1, with D uncertain. V shed 4 bases and J shed 6 bases, with 24 bases lying between them. CDR3 size: 17 residues. CDR1 LNHDA and CDR2 SQIVND come from the germline V gene (reference sequence). CDR3 protein: CASSTGRGRTVSAEAFF. The CDR3 DNA follows: TGTGCCAGTAGTACAGGTCGCGGGCGCACCGTCAGCGCTGAAGCTTTCTTT.

The chain carries TRBV18 and TRBJ2-1, with 9 bases matching TRBD2. The germline CDR1 and CDR2 sequences are KGHSH and LQKENI. The CDR3 is made up of 16 amino acids. Losses at the gene ends were 4 bases for V and 4 bases for J; bases not matched to a gene: 8. The CDR3 loop is CASSQNSGSSYNEQFF. CDR3 bases: TGTGCCAGCTCACAAAATAGCGGGAGTTCTTACAATGAGCAGTTCTTC.

The chain uses TRBV7-9 and TRBJ1-2; D gene ambiguous. This CDR3 spans 13 amino acids. CDR1 SEHNR and CDR2 FQNEAQ come from the germline V gene (reference sequence). The V end was cut by 3 bases, the J end by 4 bases, with 9 bases between. The CDR3 reads CASSFLEGYGYTF. In DNA form, the CDR3 reads TGTGCCAGCAGCTTTTTGGAGGGCTATGGCTACACCTTC.

This rearrangement joins TRBV11-2 to TRBJ1-4; D is undetermined. The V gene's germline CDR1 is SGHAT and CDR2 FQNNGV. Trimming took off 1 base at V and 14 bases at J, with 2 bases between the two ends. CDR3 size: 9 residues. Written as DNA, the CDR3 is TGTGCCAGCAGCTTAGTTCTGTTTTTT. This codes for CASSLVLFF.

The chain is built from TRBV5-1 and TRBJ1-1, with 9 positions matching TRBD1. CDR1 and CDR2 (germline): SGHRS, YFSETQ. With V trimmed by 0 bases and J by 4 bases, 7 bases remained unmatched. The CDR3 sequence is 16 residues long. CDR3 sequence: CASSLARTGDLTEAFF. CDR3 DNA: TGCGCCAGCAGCTTGGCCCGGACAGGGGATCTCACTGAAGCTTTCTTT.

This clone has a single count. V usage is TRBV30 and J usage is TRBJ1-1; weak D call: TRBD1 (5 bases). Trimming removed 0 bases from V and 3 bases from J, with 8 bases in between. The germline V gene encodes CDR1 GTSNPN and CDR2 SVGIG (reference sequence). The CDR3 spans 13 residues. The CDR3: CAWSVKTDTEAFF. The CDR3 region has the DNA TGTGCCTGGAGTGTAAAGACAGACACTGAAGCTTTCTTT.

This chain uses TRBV19 with TRBJ1-5; D call uncertain. CDR3 size: 13 residues. With 5 bases removed from V and 2 bases from J, the gap between germline ends came to 7 bases. CDR1 and CDR2 from the germline V gene are LNHDA and SQIVND (reference sequence). The CDR3 coding sequence is TGTGCCAGTAGTGGTGGTGGCAATCAGCCCCAGCATTTT. Translating it yields CASSGGGNQPQHF.

This clone was counted only a few times. V usage is TRBV20-1 and J usage is TRBJ2-1, with 8 positions matching TRBD2. The CDR3 consists of 16 residues. Germline V gene data show CDR1 as DFQATT and CDR2 as SNEGSKA (reference sequence). The V gene end was trimmed by 3 bases and the J gene end by 6 bases; junction bases not matched to a gene: 13. In DNA form, the CDR3 reads TGCAGTGCTAGTGGATCGTCGGGGGGGCCCCGCAATGAGCAGTTCTTC. As protein: CSASGSSGGPRNEQFF.

Here the CDR3 DNA reads TGTGCCAGCAATTCAGGGTCAGCAAATCAGCCCCAGCATTTT. Its protein product is CASNSGSANQPQHF. The V gene is TRBV2, the J gene TRBJ1-5; D might be TRBD1 (5 bases). Trimming shortened V by 7 bases and J by 4 bases, and 14 bases separated the two germline ends. Per germline, CDR1 SNHLY and CDR2 FYNNEI. The CDR3 covers 14 residues.

The V and J genes are TRBV11-2 and TRBJ1-3; D ambiguous. V lost 4 bases and J lost 0, with 7 bases in between. Germline V gives CDR1 SGHAT, CDR2 FQNNGV. This CDR3 comprises 14 residues. The CDR3 nucleotides are TGTGCCAGCAGCTCAGGAACCTCTGGAAACACCATATATTTT. This translates into CASSSGTSGNTIYF.

This CDR3 reads CASSQGRRGGDGYGYTF. The CDR3 bases are TGCGCCAGCAGCCAAGGGAGGAGAGGGGGCGATGGCTATGGCTACACCTTC. The V call is TRBV4-1, the J call TRBJ1-2, with 7 bases aligning to TRBD1. The V gene end was trimmed by 1 base and the J gene end by 4 bases; junction bases not matched to a gene: 12. CDR3 length: 17 residues. The germline gives CDR1 MGHRA, CDR2 YSYEKL.

The V and J genes are TRBV6-6 and TRBJ1-3; TRBD1 is a possible D gene (6 bases). Trimming shortened V by 5 bases and J by 2 bases, and 10 bases separated the two germline ends. Per germline, CDR1 MNHNY and CDR2 SVGAGI (reference sequence). The CDR3 consists of 14 residues. CDR3 amino acids: CASSTGQTGNTIYF. Here the CDR3 DNA reads TGTGCCAGCAGTACAGGACAGACTGGAAACACCATATATTTT.